This is a list of T cell receptor beta chains from one sample in a study of cytomegalovirus exposure and HLA in healthy donors. The data were produced by immunoSEQ multiplex PCR, yet TCRdb's version contains in-frame clones alone and is incomplete. Here the sample spans about 97,000 clones, about four fifths being singletons. The specimen was PBMCs. The source is a woman aged 40 to 50 in good health and CMV-seronegative. Both conserved end residues are part of each CDR3. The order of the fields is V gene, J gene, D gene, clone size, CDR3 DNA, CDR3 protein. The D gene is left open where the match is weak. Size tells how often a clone was seen (once, few, many) or the class of an expanded clone, and some rows leave it out.

V gene: TRBV9; J gene: TRBJ2-1; D gene: NA; clone size: NA; CDR3 DNA: TGTGCCAGCAGCGTATTGGCGGGGGCTTTAGATGAGCAGTTCTTC; CDR3 protein: CASSVLAGALDEQFF
V gene: TRBV7-9; J gene: TRBJ2-1; D gene: NA; clone size: NA; CDR3 DNA: TGTGCCAGCAGCTTAGAGGGGTCCGGCCCCTACAATGAGCAGTTCTTC; CDR3 protein: CASSLEGSGPYNEQFF
V gene: TRBV30; J gene: TRBJ2-5; D gene: NA; clone size: NA; CDR3 DNA: TGTGCCCGTAGCGACCAAGAGACCCAGTACTTC; CDR3 protein: CARSDQETQYF
V gene: TRBV5-6; J gene: TRBJ2-7; D gene: NA; clone size: few; CDR3 DNA: TGTGCCAGCAGCTTTGGTGAGGGGAGGTACGAGCAGTACTTC; CDR3 protein: CASSFGEGRYEQYF
V gene: TRBV2; J gene: TRBJ1-1; D gene: NA; clone size: few; CDR3 DNA: TGTGCCAGCAGTGAAAGCTCTCGTGAAGCTTTCTTT; CDR3 protein: CASSESSREAFF
V gene: TRBV4-1; J gene: TRBJ1-2; D gene: TRBD1; clone size: NA; CDR3 DNA: TGCGCCAGCAGCCAAGAATTCGGGACAGCTTATGGCTACACCTTC; CDR3 protein: CASSQEFGTAYGYTF
V gene: TRBV4-2; J gene: TRBJ2-3; D gene: NA; clone size: NA; CDR3 DNA: TGTGCCAGCAGCCAAGATCGGAGGGGTCTAGCGTGGACGCAGTATTTT; CDR3 protein: CASSQDRRGLAWTQYF
V gene: TRBV19; J gene: TRBJ1-5; D gene: TRBD1; clone size: NA; CDR3 DNA: TGTGCCAGTAGCGAACGACAGGGGAGTAAGGCCCAGCATTTT; CDR3 protein: CASSERQGSKAQHF
V gene: TRBV7-9; J gene: TRBJ2-2; D gene: TRBD1; clone size: NA; CDR3 DNA: TGTTCCAGCAGCTTCGGGCAGGGGGCGGCCGGGGAGCTGTTTTTT; CDR3 protein: CSSSFGQGAAGELFF
V gene: TRBV18; J gene: TRBJ1-5; D gene: NA; clone size: NA; CDR3 DNA: TGTGCCAGCTCACCAGGAGGTAGCGGGGGTATAGAGCAGCCCCAGCATTTT; CDR3 protein: CASSPGGSGGIEQPQHF
V gene: TRBV7-7; J gene: TRBJ2-7; D gene: NA; clone size: NA; CDR3 DNA: TGTGCTAGCAGCGCGGACCAAGCAGGGGAGCAGTACTTC; CDR3 protein: CASSADQAGEQYF
V gene: TRBV4-3; J gene: TRBJ1-5; D gene: NA; clone size: NA; CDR3 DNA: TGCGCCAGCAGCCAAGATTTGGCCCTTCGCCAGCCCCAGCATTTT; CDR3 protein: CASSQDLALRQPQHF
V gene: TRBV19; J gene: TRBJ2-5; D gene: TRBD2; clone size: NA; CDR3 DNA: TGTGCCAGTAGGGGCGGGGGAGAGACCCAGTACTTC; CDR3 protein: CASRGGGETQYF
V gene: TRBV6-5; J gene: TRBJ1-2; D gene: NA; clone size: NA; CDR3 DNA: TGTGCCAGCAGTTACAACGACGGGAACTATGGCTACACCTTC; CDR3 protein: CASSYNDGNYGYTF
V gene: TRBV7-3; J gene: TRBJ2-2; D gene: TRBD1; clone size: NA; CDR3 DNA: TGTGCCAGCAGCCGAAGACAGGGGGCAGCCGGGGAGCTGTTTTTT; CDR3 protein: CASSRRQGAAGELFF
V gene: TRBV7-2; J gene: TRBJ2-1; D gene: NA; clone size: NA; CDR3 DNA: TGTGCCAGCATCGGCCGGGACTCCTACAATGAGCAGTTCTTC; CDR3 protein: CASIGRDSYNEQFF
V gene: TRBV4-3; J gene: TRBJ1-1; D gene: NA; clone size: medium-sized; CDR3 DNA: TGCGCCAGCAGCCAAGGCGACAGTATGAACACTGAAGCTTTCTTT; CDR3 protein: CASSQGDSMNTEAFF
V gene: TRBV28; J gene: TRBJ2-2; D gene: TRBD1; clone size: NA; CDR3 DNA: TGTGCCAGCAGCTCCGGGACAGGGGGGACCGGGGAGCTGTTTTTT; CDR3 protein: CASSSGTGGTGELFF
V gene: TRBV19; J gene: TRBJ1-6; D gene: TRBD1; clone size: few; CDR3 DNA: TGTGCCAGTAGTCGGGACAGGGGATATTCACCCCTCCACTTT; CDR3 protein: CASSRDRGYSPLHF
V gene: TRBV28; J gene: TRBJ2-1; D gene: NA; clone size: NA; CDR3 DNA: TGTGCCAGCAGGACACAAATGAGCGAGCAGTTCTTC; CDR3 protein: CASRTQMSEQFF
V gene: TRBV7-9; J gene: TRBJ2-5; D gene: NA; clone size: NA; CDR3 DNA: TGTGCCAGCAGCACCACCCGGGAGCAGTACTTC; CDR3 protein: CASSTTREQYF
V gene: TRBV27; J gene: TRBJ2-7; D gene: TRBD1; clone size: NA; CDR3 DNA: TGTGCCAGCTGTGCCGGGACAGGGGGTCGCGAGCAGTACTTC; CDR3 protein: CASCAGTGGREQYF
V gene: TRBV10-3; J gene: TRBJ2-5; D gene: NA; clone size: few; CDR3 DNA: TGTGCCATCAGGGCCCTAGCGAACCAAGAGACCCAGTACTTC; CDR3 protein: CAIRALANQETQYF
V gene: TRBV2; J gene: TRBJ1-1; D gene: TRBD1; clone size: NA; CDR3 DNA: TGTGCCAGCAGTCTGACAGGGCGAGACACTGAAGCTTTCTTT; CDR3 protein: CASSLTGRDTEAFF
V gene: TRBV30; J gene: TRBJ1-1; D gene: NA; clone size: NA; CDR3 DNA: TGTGCCTGGAGTTTCTCAGGGGACACTGAAGCTTTCTTT; CDR3 protein: CAWSFSGDTEAFF
V gene: TRBV7-7; J gene: TRBJ2-5; D gene: TRBD2; clone size: NA; CDR3 DNA: TGTGCTAGCAGCAATAGCGGGGGGTACGCGGGAGAGACCCAGTACTTC; CDR3 protein: CASSNSGGYAGETQYF
V gene: TRBV27; J gene: TRBJ2-5; D gene: TRBD1; clone size: NA; CDR3 DNA: TGTGCCAGCAGTCCCTGGGACAGCCGAATAGGCGAGACCCAGTACTTC; CDR3 protein: CASSPWDSRIGETQYF
V gene: TRBV19; J gene: TRBJ2-4; D gene: TRBD2; clone size: NA; CDR3 DNA: TGTGCCAGTAGTGATTTACTAGCGGGAGGGCAAGGCATTCAGTACTTC; CDR3 protein: CASSDLLAGGQGIQYF
V gene: TRBV6-5; J gene: TRBJ2-7; D gene: TRBD1; clone size: NA; CDR3 DNA: TGTGCCAGCAGTTCCCCGACAGGGGGATCCTACGAGCAGTACTTC; CDR3 protein: CASSSPTGGSYEQYF
V gene: TRBV5-1; J gene: TRBJ1-2; D gene: TRBD1; clone size: NA; CDR3 DNA: TGCGCCAGCAGCGTCGACAGGGGAGGCTACACCTTC; CDR3 protein: CASSVDRGGYTF
V gene: TRBV4-1; J gene: TRBJ2-4; D gene: NA; clone size: NA; CDR3 DNA: TGCGCCAGCAGCCAAGAGCTACTGAGCCAAAACATTCAGTACTTC; CDR3 protein: CASSQELLSQNIQYF
V gene: TRBV7-3; J gene: TRBJ2-5; D gene: TRBD2; clone size: NA; CDR3 DNA: TGTGCCAGCAGCATTATTAGCGGGCCGCAAGAGACCCAGTACTTC; CDR3 protein: CASSIISGPQETQYF
V gene: TRBV18; J gene: TRBJ1-5; D gene: NA; clone size: NA; CDR3 DNA: TGTGCCAGCTCACCATCGGGGGGCGACAATCAGCCCCAGCATTTT; CDR3 protein: CASSPSGGDNQPQHF
V gene: TRBV9; J gene: TRBJ2-7; D gene: TRBD1; clone size: NA; CDR3 DNA: TGTGCCAGCAGCGACCGGGACAGGGCCTACGAGCAGTACTTC; CDR3 protein: CASSDRDRAYEQYF
V gene: TRBV19; J gene: TRBJ1-6; D gene: NA; clone size: NA; CDR3 DNA: TGTGCCAGTAGTCCACAGGCAAATTCACCCCTCCACTTT; CDR3 protein: CASSPQANSPLHF
V gene: TRBV5-6; J gene: TRBJ2-1; D gene: TRBD2; clone size: few; CDR3 DNA: TGTGCCAGCAGCGAATCGGGGGGCTCCTACAATGAGCAGTTCTTC; CDR3 protein: CASSESGGSYNEQFF
V gene: TRBV6-5; J gene: TRBJ2-5; D gene: NA; clone size: NA; CDR3 DNA: TGTGCCAGCACCCTGTACCAAGAGACCCAGTACTTC; CDR3 protein: CASTLYQETQYF
V gene: TRBV2; J gene: TRBJ2-7; D gene: TRBD2; clone size: NA; CDR3 DNA: TGTGCCAGCAGTCCAACCCCGGGGACTAGCGGAGACTCCTACGAGCAGTACTTC; CDR3 protein: CASSPTPGTSGDSYEQYF
V gene: TRBV7-9; J gene: TRBJ1-1; D gene: NA; clone size: NA; CDR3 DNA: TGTTCCAGCAGCTTAGATATTTGGGGCCGAACACACCTGAACACTGAAGCTTTCTTT; CDR3 protein: CSSSLDIWGRTHLNTEAFF
V gene: TRBV11-2; J gene: TRBJ2-6; D gene: NA; clone size: NA; CDR3 DNA: TGTGCCAGCAGCTTAACTGGGGCAGGGGCTTTCTCTGGGGCCAACGTCCTGACTTTC; CDR3 protein: CASSLTGAGAFSGANVLTF
V gene: TRBV10-3; J gene: TRBJ2-7; D gene: NA; clone size: NA; CDR3 DNA: TGTGCCATCAGAAGCGCCTCCTACGAGCAGTACTTC; CDR3 protein: CAIRSASYEQYF
V gene: TRBV7-6; J gene: TRBJ2-1; D gene: TRBD2; clone size: NA; CDR3 DNA: TGTGCCAGCAGCTTAGCCCCCGGAGGCGCGGGGGGACTCTACAATGAGCAGTTCTTC; CDR3 protein: CASSLAPGGAGGLYNEQFF
V gene: TRBV6-5; J gene: TRBJ2-3; D gene: TRBD1; clone size: NA; CDR3 DNA: TGTGCCAGCAGTTTTGAACAGGGGGAGTCAGATACGCAGTATTTT; CDR3 protein: CASSFEQGESDTQYF
V gene: TRBV15; J gene: TRBJ2-1; D gene: NA; clone size: NA; CDR3 DNA: TGTGCCACCAGCAAGGCGCGGTATCAGTTCTTC; CDR3 protein: CATSKARYQFF
V gene: TRBV7-7; J gene: TRBJ2-5; D gene: NA; clone size: NA; CDR3 DNA: TGTGCTAGCAGCGTCGAGTTCCAAGAGACCCAGTACTTC; CDR3 protein: CASSVEFQETQYF
V gene: TRBV6-5; J gene: TRBJ2-7; D gene: NA; clone size: once; CDR3 DNA: TGTGCCAGCAGTTACTCGCAACTTCGCGCACCCTACGAGCAGTACTTC; CDR3 protein: CASSYSQLRAPYEQYF
V gene: TRBV15; J gene: TRBJ2-5; D gene: NA; clone size: NA; CDR3 DNA: TGTGCCACCAGCAGAGATTTCACCAGGCAGGAGACCCAGTACTTC; CDR3 protein: CATSRDFTRQETQYF
V gene: TRBV6-6; J gene: TRBJ1-1; D gene: TRBD1; clone size: NA; CDR3 DNA: TGTGCCAGCAGTTACTCGTTGGGACAGGGGTCTGAAGCTTTCTTT; CDR3 protein: CASSYSLGQGSEAFF
V gene: TRBV19; J gene: TRBJ1-3; D gene: TRBD1; clone size: NA; CDR3 DNA: TGTGCCAGTAGTTCAGCCCCGGGACAGCCCTCTGGAAACACCATATATTTT; CDR3 protein: CASSSAPGQPSGNTIYF
V gene: TRBV27; J gene: TRBJ1-5; D gene: NA; clone size: NA; CDR3 DNA: TGTGCCAGCAGTTTAGTATTCAATCAGCCCCAGCATTTT; CDR3 protein: CASSLVFNQPQHF
V gene: TRBV5-1; J gene: TRBJ2-7; D gene: NA; clone size: NA; CDR3 DNA: TGCGCCAGCAGCTTGGGGGGGGATCTCTACGAGCAGTACTTC; CDR3 protein: CASSLGGDLYEQYF
V gene: TRBV6-5; J gene: TRBJ2-1; D gene: TRBD2; clone size: NA; CDR3 DNA: TGTGCCAGCAGGGCGGGACTAGCGGGCCACAATGAGCAGTTCTTC; CDR3 protein: CASRAGLAGHNEQFF
V gene: TRBV19; J gene: TRBJ2-7; D gene: NA; clone size: NA; CDR3 DNA: TGTGCCAGTAACAAGGGGCGAAGGTTTTACGAGCAGTACTTC; CDR3 protein: CASNKGRRFYEQYF
V gene: TRBV9; J gene: TRBJ1-5; D gene: NA; clone size: NA; CDR3 DNA: TGTGCCAGCAGCGTAGCGGGAACTCAGCCCCAGCATTTT; CDR3 protein: CASSVAGTQPQHF
V gene: TRBV28; J gene: TRBJ1-5; D gene: NA; clone size: NA; CDR3 DNA: TGTGCCAGCAGTCCCTACAGGGCCTCGGGACCCCAGCATTTT; CDR3 protein: CASSPYRASGPQHF
V gene: TRBV6-5; J gene: TRBJ1-5; D gene: NA; clone size: NA; CDR3 DNA: TGTGCCAGCAGTTACTCGAGCGGGGGAAGGCAGCCCCAGCATTTT; CDR3 protein: CASSYSSGGRQPQHF